The present TCR beta chain was sequenced within a study of cytomegalovirus exposure and HLA in healthy donors. Primers included in the PCR were 60 Vbeta and 13 Jbeta primers. Some clones are missing from TCRdb's copy, which holds only in-frame ones; the method was immunoSEQ multiplex PCR. The sample consists of roughly 190,000 clones, approximately 75% of them appearing once. CDR1 is ENHRY and CDR2 is SYGVKD in the germline V gene. The CDR3 consists of 14 residues. V was trimmed by 3 bases and J by 1 base, leaving 7 bases between them. Study-level results: It was assumed in the presence/absence analyses that sequencing depth was roughly uniform across donors. Clonal expansion, a later analysis showed, was greater in HLA-associated TCR beta chains than in equally common others. In the analysis, some V segments, TRBV6-2 and TRBV6-3 included, were excluded as indistinguishable.

A remark on this clone: Its antigen is not known.

Sequenced: PBMCs. V is TRBV10-3 and J is TRBJ1-5; no definite D call. The origin of this receptor is a man in his thirties or forties in good health and CMV-seropositive. CDR3 nucleotides: TGTGCCATCAGTGATAATTTGAGCAATCAGCCCCAGCATTTT. Residues: CAISDNLSNQPQHF.